This T cell receptor beta chain was recovered during a study of PD-1 blockade in classical Hodgkin lymphoma. Profiling relied on immunoSEQ multiplex PCR, and the TCRdb table lists in-frame clones only, not all of them. The sample has about 33,000 clones, around 68% seen once; the top ten hold under 4.5%. Study results and limitations: Underlying causes for the observed repertoire differences were not defined, possibly disease activity or prior therapy.

The V gene's germline CDR1 is SQVTM and CDR2 ANQGSEA. The V gene lost 7 bases and the J gene lost 0 bases, with 19 bases spanning the gap. The CDR3 spans 15 residues. Time point specified: cycle 4 day 1 (C4D1), after less than 7 weeks of nivolumab. Each and every patient relapsed after autologous stem cell transplantation, and patients got differing brentuximab vedotin exposure. In the case of this clone: Its antigen is unknown.

The chain is built from TRBV29-1 and TRBJ2-7; a weak D match, TRBD2 (6 bases). This sequence originates from a human donor with classical Hodgkin lymphoma. This specimen consisted of peripheral blood mononuclear cells (PBMCs), obtained before the fourth cycle of nivolumab. CDR3 coding DNA: TGCAGCGCCCGAGCGGGCGTCCCGAGCTCCTACGAGCAGTACTTC. Translation: CSARAGVPSSYEQYF.